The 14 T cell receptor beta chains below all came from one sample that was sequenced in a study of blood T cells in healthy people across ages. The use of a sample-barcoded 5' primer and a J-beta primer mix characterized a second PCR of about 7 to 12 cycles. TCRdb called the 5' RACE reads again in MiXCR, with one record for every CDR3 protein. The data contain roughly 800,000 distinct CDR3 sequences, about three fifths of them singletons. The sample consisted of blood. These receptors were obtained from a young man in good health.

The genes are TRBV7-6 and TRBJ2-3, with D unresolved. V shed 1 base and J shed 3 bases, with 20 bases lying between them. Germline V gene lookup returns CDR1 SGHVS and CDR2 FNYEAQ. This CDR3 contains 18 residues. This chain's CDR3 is CASSLGPPAGGRTDTQYF. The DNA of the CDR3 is TGTGCCAGCAGCTTAGGCCCCCCGGCAGGTGGGCGGACAGATACGCAGTATTTT. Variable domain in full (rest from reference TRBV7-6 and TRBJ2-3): GAGVSQSPRYKVTKRGQDVALRCDPISGHVSLYWYRQALGQGPEFLTYFNYEAQQDKSGLPNDRFSAERPEGSISTLTIQRTEQRDSAMYRCASSLGPPAGGRTDTQYFGPGTRLTVL.

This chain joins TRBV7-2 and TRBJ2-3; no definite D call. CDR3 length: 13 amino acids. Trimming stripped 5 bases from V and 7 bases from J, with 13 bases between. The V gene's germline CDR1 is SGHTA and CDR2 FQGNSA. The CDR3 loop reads CASSVGAAHTQYF. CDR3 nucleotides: TGTGCCAGCAGCGTCGGAGCCGCCCATACGCAGTATTTT.

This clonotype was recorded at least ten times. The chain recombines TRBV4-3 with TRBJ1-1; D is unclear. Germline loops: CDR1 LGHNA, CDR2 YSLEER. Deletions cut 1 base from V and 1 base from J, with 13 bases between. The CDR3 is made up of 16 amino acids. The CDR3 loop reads CASSQGPLVRNTEAFF. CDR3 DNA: TGCGCCAGCAGCCAAGGACCCCTAGTGAGGAACACTGAAGCTTTCTTT.

CDR3 region: CASTLRRSGENNEQFF. The DNA of the CDR3 is TGTGCCAGCACCTTGCGTCGGTCAGGGGAAAACAATGAGCAGTTCTTC. The V and J genes are TRBV11-2 and TRBJ2-1; D might be TRBD1 (6 bases). The CDR3 contains 16 residues. Germline-derived CDR1 and CDR2 are SGHAT and FQNNGV. V was pared by 7 bases and J by 5 bases, with 21 bases between.

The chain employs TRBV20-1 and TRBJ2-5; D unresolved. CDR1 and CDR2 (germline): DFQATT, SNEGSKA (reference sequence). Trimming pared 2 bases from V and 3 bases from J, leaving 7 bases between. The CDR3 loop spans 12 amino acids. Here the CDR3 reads CSARPTEETQYF. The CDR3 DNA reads TGCAGTGCTAGACCAACGGAAGAGACCCAGTACTTC.

CDR3 region: CASSQTGTSGRETQYF. As DNA, the CDR3 is TGCGCCAGCAGCCAAACAGGGACTAGCGGGAGAGAGACCCAGTACTTC. The chain couples TRBV4-3 to TRBJ2-5; 14 nucleotides align to TRBD2. Germline V gene data show CDR1 as LGHNA and CDR2 as YSLEER. Losses at the gene ends were 2 bases for V and 4 bases for J; bases not matched to a gene: 3. The CDR3 loop spans 16 amino acids.

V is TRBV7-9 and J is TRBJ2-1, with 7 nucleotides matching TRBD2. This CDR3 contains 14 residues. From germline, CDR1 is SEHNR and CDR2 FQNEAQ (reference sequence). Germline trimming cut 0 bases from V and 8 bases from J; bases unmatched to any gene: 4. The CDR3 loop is CASSLAGGFDEQFF. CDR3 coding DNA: TGTGCCAGCAGCTTAGCGGGAGGGTTCGATGAGCAGTTCTTC.

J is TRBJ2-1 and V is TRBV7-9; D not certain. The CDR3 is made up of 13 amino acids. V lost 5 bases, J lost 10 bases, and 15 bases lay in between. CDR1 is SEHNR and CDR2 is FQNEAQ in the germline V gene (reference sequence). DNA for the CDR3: TGTGCCAGCAGCCTGGGCCCCGTGGTGGAGCAGTTCTTC. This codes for CASSLGPVVEQFF.

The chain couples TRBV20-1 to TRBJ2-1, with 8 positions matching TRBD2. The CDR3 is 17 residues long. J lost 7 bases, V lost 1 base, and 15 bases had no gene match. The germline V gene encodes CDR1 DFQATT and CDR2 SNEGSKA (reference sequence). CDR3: CSARANPGLAPGNEQFF. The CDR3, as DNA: TGCAGTGCTAGAGCCAACCCCGGACTAGCACCGGGGAATGAGCAGTTCTTC.

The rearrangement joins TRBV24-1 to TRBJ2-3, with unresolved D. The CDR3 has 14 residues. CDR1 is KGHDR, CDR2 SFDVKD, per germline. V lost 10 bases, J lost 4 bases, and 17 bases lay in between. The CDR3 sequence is CATAPRAFPDTQYF. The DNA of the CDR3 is TGTGCCACAGCCCCCCGAGCGTTCCCAGATACGCAGTATTTT.

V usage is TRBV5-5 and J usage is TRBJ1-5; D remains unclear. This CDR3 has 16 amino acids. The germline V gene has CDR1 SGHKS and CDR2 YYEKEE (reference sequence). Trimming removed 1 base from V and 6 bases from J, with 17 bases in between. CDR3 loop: CASSLHRTAGSQPQHF. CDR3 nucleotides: TGTGCCAGCAGCTTGCACCGGACGGCTGGCAGTCAGCCCCAGCATTTT.

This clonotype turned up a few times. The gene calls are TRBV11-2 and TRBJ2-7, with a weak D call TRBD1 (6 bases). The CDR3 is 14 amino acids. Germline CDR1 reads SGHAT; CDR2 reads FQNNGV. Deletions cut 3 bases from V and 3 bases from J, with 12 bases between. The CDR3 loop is CASSFLRGDYEQYF. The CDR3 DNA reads TGTGCCAGCAGCTTCCTCAGGGGAGACTACGAGCAGTACTTC.

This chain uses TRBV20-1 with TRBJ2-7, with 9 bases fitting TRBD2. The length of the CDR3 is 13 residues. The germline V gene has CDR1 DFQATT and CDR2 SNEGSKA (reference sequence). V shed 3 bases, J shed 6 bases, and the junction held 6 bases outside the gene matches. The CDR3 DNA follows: TGCAGTGCTAGCCGTAGCGGGAGTGGCGAGCAGTACTTC. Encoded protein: CSASRSGSGEQYF.

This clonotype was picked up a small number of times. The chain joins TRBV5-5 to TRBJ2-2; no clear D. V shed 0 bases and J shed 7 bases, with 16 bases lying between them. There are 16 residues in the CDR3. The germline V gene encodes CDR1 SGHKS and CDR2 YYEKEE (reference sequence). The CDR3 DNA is TGTGCCAGCAGCTTGGTGATGTTAGCAATGGACGGGGAGCTGTTTTTT. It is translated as CASSLVMLAMDGELFF.